This T cell receptor (beta chain) derives from a study of blood T cell repertoires in COVID-19. V lost 2 bases to trimming and J lost 6 bases; unmatched junction nucleotides: 7. CDR3 size: 15 residues. Germline CDR1 reads SGHRS; CDR2 reads YFSETQ. Under the authors' procedure: Estimates of nucleated cell counts were drawn from the amplification of reference gene primers. Assay: immunoSEQ multiplex PCR; the TCRdb copy retains only in-frame clones and omits some. That table supplies the V and J calls and clone size; D and trimming were determined from the DNA. The data contain under 250,000 clones, 75% to 90% of them seen just once; the ten biggest clones take up about 5%.

The sequence was obtained from a woman aged 40 to 50 with acute or convalescent COVID-19. The rearrangement links TRBV5-1 to TRBJ2-2; the match to TRBD2 covers 7 bases. Source material: peripheral blood. This CDR3 reads CASSFTEAGSGELFF. The CDR3 DNA reads TGCGCCAGCAGCTTTACCGAAGCGGGGTCCGGGGAGCTGTTTTTT. The full variable domain, completed using reference TRBV5-1 and TRBJ2-2, is KAGVTQTPRYLIKTRGQQVTLSCSPISGHRSVSWYQQTPGQGLQFLFEYFSETQRNKGNFPGRFSGRQFSNSRSEMNVSTLELGDSALYLCASSFTEAGSGELFFGEGSRLTVL.